These T cell receptor beta chains were read from a single sample in a study of graft-versus-host responses after intestinal transplantation. Sequencing was performed with immunoSEQ multiplex PCR; in TCRdb, only in-frame clones are kept and a portion is missing. In the table there are about 110,000 clones, just over 90% of which are singletons. These receptors lack a known antigen. Source: unstimulated CD8+ T cells sorted from spleen or lymph node cells, taken before intestinal transplant. The receptors come from a human donor who received an intestinal transplant. The CDR3 runs from the conserved cysteine through the conserved F or W. A D gene is named only where the DNA matches it firmly. Size is stated for part of the rows, as once, few or many counts, or as a class when the clone is expanded.

D | J | V | size | DNA | CDR3
- | TRBJ2-7 | TRBV15 | - | TGTGCCACCAGCAATCAAGCGGGCGAGCAGTACTTC | CATSNQAGEQYF
- | TRBJ2-7 | TRBV30 | - | TGTGCCTGGAGCTCCTTAGCGGTCTCCTACGAGCAGTACTTC | CAWSSLAVSYEQYF
- | TRBJ2-7 | TRBV7-9 | - | TGTGCCAGCAGCTTAGAAGAAATAGCGGAGGGGTCGACCTCCTACGAGCAGTACTTC | CASSLEEIAEGSTSYEQYF
- | TRBJ1-2 | TRBV5-5 | - | TGTGCCAGCAGCCCGCCTACGGCTACTAACTATGGCTACACCTTC | CASSPPTATNYGYTF
- | TRBJ2-3 | TRBV9 | - | TGTGCCAGCAGCCCAGGGGACTTCGCAAATACGCAGTATTTT | CASSPGDFANTQYF
TRBD2 | TRBJ2-3 | TRBV6-1 | - | TGTGCCAGCAGTGAGGCTAGCGGGAGCACAGATACGCAGTATTTT | CASSEASGSTDTQYF
TRBD2 | TRBJ2-3 | TRBV9 | - | TGTGCCAGCAGCGCCGCTAGCGGGAGGAGAACAGATACGCAGTATTTT | CASSAASGRRTDTQYF
TRBD1 | TRBJ2-7 | TRBV15 | - | TGTGCCACCAGCTCACAGGGGCTCTACGAGCAGTACTTC | CATSSQGLYEQYF
- | TRBJ2-1 | TRBV10-1 | - | TGCGCCAGCAGTGCGGCCCGGACCCCGAATGAGCAGTTCTTC | CASSAARTPNEQFF
TRBD2 | TRBJ2-2 | TRBV9 | - | TGTGCCAGCAGCGAGGGGACTAGCGAGAACACCGGGGAGCTGTTTTTT | CASSEGTSENTGELFF
- | TRBJ1-1 | TRBV6-6 | - | TGTGCCAGCAGTTACGTAGGGGATGGCACTGAAGCTTTCTTT | CASSYVGDGTEAFF
- | TRBJ1-1 | TRBV28 | - | TGTGCCAGCACCCTGGTTGGATTGAACACTGAAGCTTTCTTT | CASTLVGLNTEAFF
TRBD2 | TRBJ2-1 | TRBV12-5 | - | TGTGCTAGTGGTTTCATACTAGCGGGAGGGCCGAATGATGAGCAGTTCTTC | CASGFILAGGPNDEQFF
TRBD2 | TRBJ2-2 | TRBV7-7 | - | TGTGCTAGCAGCCCCGGACTAGCGGGAACCACCGGGGAGCTGTTTTTT | CASSPGLAGTTGELFF
TRBD1 | TRBJ2-7 | TRBV28 | - | TGTGCCAGCACCCTGACAGGGGTAGGAGACGAGCAGTACTTC | CASTLTGVGDEQYF
TRBD1 | TRBJ1-1 | TRBV9 | - | TGTGCCAGCAGCGTAGGGGACAGCTACACTGAAGCTTTCTTT | CASSVGDSYTEAFF
TRBD2 | TRBJ2-7 | TRBV11-2 | - | TGTGCCAGCAACCCTAGCGGTCCTTTGTACGAGCAGTACTTC | CASNPSGPLYEQYF
TRBD2 | TRBJ2-7 | TRBV28 | once | TGTGCCAGCAGTTTATACCGGGGGCTAGCGGGAACCTACGAGCAGTACTTC | CASSLYRGLAGTYEQYF
TRBD2 | TRBJ2-2 | TRBV10-3 | - | TGTGCCATCAGTGCCCCGGATCGGGGACTAGCGAAATCCGGGGAGCTGTTTTTT | CAISAPDRGLAKSGELFF
- | TRBJ1-5 | TRBV25-1 | - | TGTGCCAGCAGTGAATGTCAACGGCTTAAGAGGCCCCAGCATTTT | CASSECQRLKRPQHF
- | TRBJ1-2 | TRBV27 | - | TGTGCCAGCAGTTTTTTTCAGGGTGACGGCTACACCTTC | CASSFFQGDGYTF
- | TRBJ2-2 | TRBV6-6 | - | TGTGCCAGCAGTTACCTGTGGTCGCAACCCGGGGAGCTGTTTTTT | CASSYLWSQPGELFF
TRBD2 | TRBJ2-5 | TRBV9 | - | TGTGCCAGCAGTCCTATTAGCGGGAGCCAAGAGACCCAGTACTTC | CASSPISGSQETQYF
- | TRBJ2-7 | TRBV13 | - | TGTGCCAGCAGCTTGACTAGTCGGGAGCAGTACTTC | CASSLTSREQYF
TRBD2 | TRBJ2-1 | TRBV20-1 | - | TGCAGTGCGATGACTAGCCACGAGCAGTTCTTC | CSAMTSHEQFF
- | TRBJ1-5 | TRBV4-1 | - | TGCGCCAGCAGCCAAGAAAGTAATAGCAATCAGCCCCAGCATTTT | CASSQESNSNQPQHF
- | TRBJ2-1 | TRBV7-7 | - | TGTGCTAGCGGTTTCGAGGGCAGCCAAGAGCAGTTCTTC | CASGFEGSQEQFF
- | TRBJ2-1 | TRBV30 | - | TGTGCCTGGAGTACTAATGAGCAGTTCTTC | CAWSTNEQFF
TRBD2 | TRBJ2-1 | TRBV5-1 | - | TGCGCCAGCGCGAGGGAGGATGGGTGGCGGGCTAGCGGGAGGGCCGGCTACAATGAGCAGTTCTTC | CASAREDGWRASGRAGYNEQFF
- | TRBJ2-3 | TRBV30 | - | TGTGCCTGGAGTGCGACAGTAAGCACAGATACGCAGTATTTT | CAWSATVSTDTQYF
- | TRBJ1-5 | TRBV28 | once | TGTGCCAGCAACTATGAACTAGCGGGCGCGGGGCAGCCCCAGCATTTT | CASNYELAGAGQPQHF
- | TRBJ2-7 | TRBV5-4 | - | TGTGCCAGCAGCTTTTCGCAGGGGCTCTCCTACGAGCAGTACTTC | CASSFSQGLSYEQYF
- | TRBJ2-5 | TRBV5-1 | - | TGCGCCAGCAGCTTGGATGGCTTCCGAATAAAAGAGACCCAGTACTTC | CASSLDGFRIKETQYF
- | TRBJ2-3 | TRBV10-2 | - | TGCGCCAGCGGGGTAGGTCGAAACACAGATACGCAGTATTTT | CASGVGRNTDTQYF
- | TRBJ2-1 | TRBV18 | - | TGTGCCAGCTCACCCCCAGACAGGAATGAGCAGTTCTTC | CASSPPDRNEQFF
- | TRBJ1-1 | TRBV9 | - | TGTGCCAGCAGCGTAGGGGATAGAATGAACACTGAAGCTTTCTTT | CASSVGDRMNTEAFF
- | TRBJ1-1 | TRBV5-6 | once | TGTGCCAGCAGCCTGGCAGAGAACACTGAAGCTTTCTTT | CASSLAENTEAFF
- | TRBJ2-7 | TRBV4-1 | - | TGCGCCAGCACCATGCGCCTAGCCGACTACGAGCAGTACTTC | CASTMRLADYEQYF
- | TRBJ2-2 | TRBV4-1 | - | TGCGCCAGCAGCCAAGCATTGAACACCGGGGAGCTGTTTTTT | CASSQALNTGELFF
TRBD2 | TRBJ2-7 | TRBV28 | - | TGTGCCAGCAGTGACGGGACTAGCGGCTCCTACGAGCAGTACTTC | CASSDGTSGSYEQYF
- | TRBJ1-4 | TRBV5-8 | - | TGTGCCAGCAGCTTAGGTCCACTGTTTTTT | CASSLGPLFF
- | TRBJ2-3 | TRBV11-3 | - | TGTGCCAGCAGCGGGAGCACAGATACGCAGTATTTT | CASSGSTDTQYF
- | TRBJ2-2 | TRBV29-1 | - | TGCAGCGTTGAATTAAATGGAGACGGGGAGCTGTTTTTT | CSVELNGDGELFF
TRBD2 | TRBJ2-1 | TRBV19 | once | TGTGCCAGTAGTATAACTAGCGGGAGGTTGAATGAGCAGTTCTTC | CASSITSGRLNEQFF
TRBD2 | TRBJ2-5 | TRBV14 | - | TGTGCCAGCAGCCCTTCACCTATAGCGGGATGGGAGACCCAGTACTTC | CASSPSPIAGWETQYF
- | TRBJ1-5 | TRBV19 | - | TGTGCCAGTAGTAGGTCGTTTGGTCAGCCCCAGCATTTT | CASSRSFGQPQHF
- | TRBJ2-1 | TRBV5-1 | - | TGCGCCAGCACCCCTTCTCCGGGGGAGCAGTTCTTC | CASTPSPGEQFF
- | TRBJ2-5 | TRBV13 | - | TGTGCCAGCAGTTACGGGGGAGAGACCCAGTACTTC | CASSYGGETQYF
- | TRBJ1-2 | TRBV27 | - | TGTGCCAGCAGTTCCCTTTGGGAGCAGCCTAACTATGGCTACACCTTC | CASSSLWEQPNYGYTF
TRBD1 | TRBJ2-7 | TRBV9 | - | TGTGCCAGCAGCGTAGCTGAAGGACAGGGGAACGAGCAGTACTTC | CASSVAEGQGNEQYF
- | TRBJ2-7 | TRBV28 | few | TGTGCCAGCAGTTTTCTAGGGGTCGAGCAGTACTTC | CASSFLGVEQYF
TRBD2 | TRBJ2-7 | TRBV10-1 | - | TGCGCCAGCAGTGAGGGAGCGGGAGGGCCCTACGAGCAGTACTTC | CASSEGAGGPYEQYF